This TCR beta chain is drawn from a study of post-analysis software for immune sequencing data (dated by TCRdb to the mid-2010s). Background for the entire study: Relapsing-remitting, secondary progressive and progressive-relapsing multiple sclerosis were recorded as disease courses, and subtype annotation was lacking for some patients. The patient repertoires were compared against 11 previously published healthy control repertoires obtained from donors aged 6 to 25 years. A subset of samples was prepared in parallel using single-end sample barcoding, then pooled and co-amplified after Illumina adapter ligation. Here is what the overall study found, with its caveats: The control group was slightly older than the multiple sclerosis patient group. Compared with controls, multiple sclerosis patients had significantly lower normalized Chao1 diversity, a finding suggesting substantial peripheral T-cell clonal expansion. Direct clustering with F measure revealed strong co-clustering of samples prepared in the same batch, which led to a batch-effect correction. Roughly 5 TRBV segments, including TRBV5-6, TRBV5-1 and TRBV20-1, were significantly more frequent in patients than controls.

Library preparation used PCR. The instrument was an Illumina HiSeq 2500. To reduce PCR and sequencing biases, unique molecular identifiers were built into the TCR beta cDNA libraries. Per 1 to 10 million input T cells, approximately 500,000 cDNA molecules were obtained, such that each molecule approximated one T cell. The same protocol used for the earlier healthy control dataset was applied to prepare and sequence the patient libraries. Within a given batch, samples were prepared together, multiplexed and sequenced on the same HiSeq lane. The original methods were these. Raw barcoded reads were processed with MIGEC, and single-read molecular identifier groups were discarded before consensus assembly and CDR3 extraction. Clonotype tables were post-analysed with VDJtools, and diversity was normalized by down-sampling all datasets to the smallest sample size. In repertoire overlap clustering, CDR3 amino acid sequences, but not nucleotide sequences, were matched to correct batch-related cross-sample contamination. In-frame beta chains were kept once TCRdb had trimmed the public reads at Q25 with fastp and called clones with MiXCR. Every distinct CDR3 protein forms one entry, paired with its most common genes and DNA. These V and J calls are TCRdb output, not the study's own analysis. Counted in this sample were fewer than 550,000 distinct CDR3 sequences; around 34% of them appeared once. 4.5% to 7.5% of the sample comes from the top ten.

Clipping removes 6 bases from V and 0 bases from J, with 13 as the unmatched junction base count. The cysteine opens and the phenylalanine closes a CDR3 of 17 amino acids. Only the CDR3 DNA stays, 51 bases, in frame from base 1. Looking up the germline V gene yields CDR1 SNHLY and CDR2 FYNNEI. To demonstrate the VDJtools post-analysis software, TCR beta repertoires were profiled from the peripheral blood of 10 to 15 young patients with multiple sclerosis. The multiple sclerosis patients were children and adolescents between roughly 6 and 17 years of age. The table lists this clonotype with a few counts. Its antigen is still unknown. No base qualities exist here, and no much larger clone lies one base off it.

The receptor's source is a girl aged 2-17 years with multiple sclerosis. Sequencing input: blood. The sequence is built from TRBV2 and TRBJ1-2; 7 junctional bases match TRBD1. For the CDR3, the sequence is CASRRGQVGGANYGYTF. The DNA reads TGTGCCAGCAGGAGGGGGCAGGTTGGTGGGGCTAACTATGGCTACACCTTC.